This T cell receptor (beta chain) is from a study of control samples from healthy donors and cancer patients. The method was immunoSEQ multiplex PCR; TCRdb's version includes in-frame clones alone and lacks a portion of them. The sample records 100,000 to 150,000 clones, approximately 84% being singletons. CDR3 size: 16 residues. Germline V gives CDR1 SGDLS, CDR2 YYNGEE. V shed 0 bases and J 7 bases; nucleotides not matched to a gene: 12. The TCR comes from a man between 18 and 35 years old in good health. This chain uses TRBV9 with TRBJ1-2, with 7 bases fitting TRBD1. The sequencing input was blood. The CDR3 here is CASSVEGRVQGGGYTF. The CDR3 region has the DNA TGTGCCAGCAGCGTAGAGGGACGGGTCCAGGGGGGTGGCTACACCTTC.